A single sample gave rise to the 5 T cell receptor beta chains below, sequenced in a study of identical twins. TCRdb processed the 5' RACE reads anew with MiXCR; each CDR3 protein has one entry. In the table there are roughly 500,000 distinct CDR3 sequences, approximately 22% of which are singletons. A further study also used this sample, focusing on T cells expressing NK-cell markers.

Sequencing used CD4+ T cells sorted from blood. The receptors derive from a woman aged 18-29 years in good health.

CDR3 sequence (DNA): TGTGCCAGCAGCTTGGACAGGGAACTGGAGCAGTACTTC. Encoded protein: CASSLDRELEQYF. The V and J genes are TRBV7-2 and TRBJ2-7, with 8 bases identical to TRBD1. The CDR3 length is 13 residues. Unmatched junction bases numbered 5, after V lost 3 bases and J lost 7 bases. Per the germline V gene, CDR1 is SGHTA and CDR2 is FQGNSA. The full variable domain, in which reference TRBV7-2 and TRBJ2-7 provide the parts outside the CDR3, is GAGVSQSPSNKVTEKGKDVELRCDPISGHTALYWYRQSLGQGLEFLIYFQGNSAPDKSGLPSDRFSAERTGGSVSTLTIQRTQQEDSAVYLCASSLDRELEQYFGPGTRLTVT.

Regarding this clonotype: At one end, the junction sequence differs from germline, possibly due to a read error. The chain links TRBV20-1 to TRBJ1-1; D is possibly TRBD1 (6 bases). Germline values: CDR1 DFQATT, CDR2 SNEGSKA (reference sequence). CDR3 length: 10 amino acids. This chain's CDR3 is CSAREGLRGF. CDR3 DNA: TGCAGTGCTAGAGAAGGGCTCAGGGGCTTT.

J is TRBJ2-5 and V is TRBV5-1; D might be TRBD2 (5 bases). V was cut by 4 bases and J by 2 bases, with 12 bases left in between. Germline V gene sequence: CDR1 SGHRS, CDR2 YFSETQ. This CDR3 comprises 14 residues. The chain's CDR3 is CASSPRVGQETQYF. The CDR3, as DNA: TGCGCCAGCAGCCCGAGGGTGGGGCAAGAGACCCAGTACTTC. Based on the CDR3 plus reference TRBV5-1 and TRBJ2-5, the full variable domain is KAGVTQTPRYLIKTRGQQVTLSCSPISGHRSVSWYQQTPGQGLQFLFEYFSETQRNKGNFPGRFSGRQFSNSRSEMNVSTLELGDSALYLCASSPRVGQETQYFGPGTRLLVL.

This clonotype was found a few times. The chain joins TRBV20-1 to TRBJ2-1; D call uncertain. The length of the CDR3 is 15 residues. The germline CDR1 and CDR2 sequences are DFQATT and SNEGSKA (reference sequence). Trimming pared 5 bases from V and 10 bases from J, leaving 24 bases between. The CDR3 DNA reads TGCAGTGCTTCCGCCGCCGTAGTAGGCTTGTGGGAGCAGTTCTTC. Encoded protein: CSASAAVVGLWEQFF.

This clonotype was seen a few times. This rearrangement joins TRBV9 to TRBJ1-1, with TRBD1 as a possible D gene (5 bases). Trimming shortened V by 0 bases and J by 5 bases, and 17 bases separated the two germline ends. The germline V gene encodes CDR1 SGDLS and CDR2 YYNGEE. This CDR3 is 16 amino acids long. The CDR3 here is CASSVGGIQEGTEAFF. As DNA, the CDR3 is TGTGCCAGCAGCGTAGGGGGGATACAGGAGGGAACTGAAGCTTTCTTT.